The 20 T cell receptor beta chains below were found in one sample sequenced in a study of cytomegalovirus exposure and HLA in healthy donors. In the PCR, 60 Vbeta and 13 Jbeta primers were used. Here immunoSEQ multiplex PCR was the method, and the copy in TCRdb shows in-frame clones only, minus some. The sample carries under 200,000 clones, approximately 81% recorded once. The sequencing sample was made of PBMCs. Receptors originate from a man aged 18 to 29 in good health and CMV-seronegative.

V gene TRBV11-3 combines with J gene TRBJ2-3, with 9 bases fitting TRBD1. Germline V gene data show CDR1 as SGHNT and CDR2 as YENEEA. Trimming at V came to 4 bases and at J to 4 bases, leaving 9 bases not matched to a gene. CDR3 size: 16 residues. CDR3 DNA: TGTGCCAGCAGCTACGGGACAGGGAACACAGCAGATACGCAGTATTTT. This sequence encodes CASSYGTGNTADTQYF.

Only one count was recorded for this clone. The rearrangement uses TRBV28 and TRBJ2-1, with D possibly being TRBD2 (6 bases). The CDR3 totals 12 residues. The germline gives CDR1 MDHEN, CDR2 SYDVKM. The germline V and J ends were trimmed by 7 bases and 6 bases, with 10 bases remaining between them. CDR3: CASIGSGNEQFF. The CDR3 DNA is TGTGCCAGCATTGGTAGCGGCAATGAGCAGTTCTTC. Full variable domain (outside the CDR3, taken from reference TRBV28 and TRBJ2-1): DVKVTQSSRYLVKRTGEKVFLECVQDMDHENMFWYRQDPGLGLRLIYFSYDVKMKEKGDIPEGYSVSREKKERFSLILESASTNQTSMYLCASIGSGNEQFFGPGTRLTVL.

This chain connects TRBV28 to TRBJ1-2, with TRBD1 matching 8 bases. This CDR3 is 13 amino acids long. Germline CDR1 is MDHEN and CDR2 is SYDVKM. V lost 5 bases to trimming and J lost 5 bases; unmatched junction nucleotides: 4. The CDR3 nucleotides read TGTGCCAGCAGTCCCGGGACAGGATATGGCTACACCTTC. This translates into CASSPGTGYGYTF.

This clone is a singleton in its sample. CDR3 nucleotides: TGTGCCAGCAGGGCATGGGTAGCGGCTTCCTACGAGCAGTACTTC. This encodes CASRAWVAASYEQYF. This sequence joins TRBV6-5 and TRBJ2-7; possibly TRBD2 for D (6 bases). Germline values: CDR1 MNHEY, CDR2 SVGAGI. Deletions cut 6 bases from V and 1 base from J, with 16 bases between. CDR3 length equals 15 residues.

This chain connects TRBV29-1 to TRBJ2-5; the D is unclear. V was shortened by 8 bases and J by 0 bases, with 10 bases between the two germline ends. Looked up from germline, CDR1 is SQVTM and CDR2 is ANQGSEA. The CDR3 contains 12 residues. The CDR3 sequence is CSFEAYQETQYF. CDR3 nucleotide sequence: TGCAGCTTCGAGGCCTACCAAGAGACCCAGTACTTC.

This chain's CDR3 is CASSPPEAVQETQYF. CDR3 nucleotides: TGTGCCAGCTCACCACCGGAGGCAGTACAAGAGACCCAGTACTTC. The V call is TRBV18, the J call TRBJ2-5, with a possible D match to TRBD2 (5 bases). From germline, CDR1 is KGHSH and CDR2 LQKENI. V was shortened by 0 bases and J by 2 bases, with 10 bases between the two germline ends. The CDR3 consists of 15 residues.

This clone was seen only a few times. V is TRBV5-1 and J is TRBJ2-6, with 7 bases identical to TRBD1. The CDR3 has 19 residues. The germline V gene encodes CDR1 SGHRS and CDR2 YFSETQ. V lost 0 bases and J lost 2; bases outside the gene matches: 11. The DNA of the CDR3 is TGCGCCAGCAGCTTGGGGGGTGTGGGGACAGTAGCTGGGGCCAACGTCCTGACTTTC. This encodes CASSLGGVGTVAGANVLTF.

The chain carries TRBV9 and TRBJ1-2, with D uncertain. The CDR3 is 15 amino acids. Between the trimmed V and J ends, which lost 4 bases and 2 bases, there was a span of 15 bases. Germline values: CDR1 SGDLS, CDR2 YYNGEE. This chain's CDR3 is CASSSQVDTNYGYTF. For the CDR3, the DNA is TGTGCCAGCAGCTCCCAAGTCGACACCAACTATGGCTACACCTTC. Full variable domain (remainder filled in from reference TRBV9 and TRBJ1-2): DSGVTQTPKHLITATGQRVTLRCSPRSGDLSVYWYQQSLDQGLQFLIQYYNGEERAKGNILERFSAQQFPDLHSELNLSSLELGDSALYFCASSSQVDTNYGYTFGSGTRLTVV.

This chain joins TRBV2 and TRBJ2-1; 7 bases fit TRBD1. The CDR3 runs 20 residues. In germline, CDR1 is SNHLY, CDR2 FYNNEI. The ends lost 2 bases at V and 0 bases at J; junction bases unmatched: 16. CDR3 amino acids: CASSEPDRADFFFSYNEQFF. CDR3 in DNA: TGTGCCAGCAGTGAACCCGACAGGGCCGACTTCTTCTTCTCCTACAATGAGCAGTTCTTC.

The chain joins TRBV15 to TRBJ2-6; D not certain. This CDR3 region has 15 residues. The ends were cut back, 3 bases at V and 0 bases at J, with 6 bases in the middle. Germline CDR1 and CDR2: LNHNV and YYDKDF (reference sequence). This CDR3 is CATSRKSSGANVLTF. The CDR3 DNA follows: TGTGCCACCAGCAGGAAGAGCTCTGGGGCCAACGTCCTGACTTTC.

In the case of this clone: The germline gene is not matched at one end of the junction; a read error may be the cause. Other DNA sequences from this sample encode an identical CDR3 as well. The gene calls are TRBV5-8 and TRBJ1-1; possible D gene TRBD1, 6 bases. The CDR3 spans 13 residues. Germline CDR1 and CDR2: SGHTS and YDEGEE. This CDR3 reads CASSNRGGSEAFF. CDR3 in DNA: TGTGCTAGCAGCAACCGAGGGGGATCTGAAGCTTTCTTT.

V and J are TRBV7-6 and TRBJ1-4; no clear D gene. The CDR3 sequence is 14 residues long. The germline V gene encodes CDR1 SGHVS and CDR2 FNYEAQ. Trimming left V 5 bases short and J 8 bases short, with 15 bases between. The CDR3 sequence is CASSAYGAEEKLFF. The CDR3 DNA sequence: TGTGCCAGCAGCGCGTATGGAGCGGAAGAAAAACTGTTTTTT.

The chain joins TRBV10-2 to TRBJ2-3; 10 bases agree with TRBD2. The CDR3 extends over 17 amino acids. Germline V gene data show CDR1 as WSHSY and CDR2 as SAAADI. J lost 3 bases, V lost 0 bases, and 6 bases had no gene match. CDR3 in DNA: TGCGCCAGCAGTGAGTCGGCGCTAGCGGGAGTGACAGATACGCAGTATTTT. Its translation: CASSESALAGVTDTQYF.

This chain links TRBV28 with TRBJ2-5; 9 nucleotides agree with TRBD1. The CDR3 length is 16 residues. Germline lookup yields CDR1 MDHEN and CDR2 SYDVKM. V lost 2 bases and J lost 3; bases outside the gene matches: 7. In nucleotides, the CDR3 is TGTGCCAGCAGTTTACCACCCGGGACAGGGAAAGAGACCCAGTACTTC. It codes for CASSLPPGTGKETQYF.

The V and J genes are TRBV14 and TRBJ1-2; D is ambiguous. The CDR3 has 16 residues. Trimming shortened V by 1 base and J by 6 bases, and 18 bases separated the two germline ends. CDR1 and CDR2 (germline): SGHDN, FVKESK. The CDR3 protein is CASSQVPFSLADGYTF. The CDR3 DNA is TGTGCCAGCAGCCAAGTCCCATTTAGTCTTGCCGATGGCTACACCTTC.

The chain has TRBV5-1 and TRBJ1-2; TRBD1 agrees at 8 bases. The CDR3 is made up of 15 amino acids. The germline V gene encodes CDR1 SGHRS and CDR2 YFSETQ. The J segment lost 3 bases and the V segment lost 5 bases, leaving 9 bases of the junction unmatched. In DNA form, the CDR3 reads TGCGCCAGCAGTCCCACAGGGGGTAACGACTATGGCTACACCTTC. Its translation: CASSPTGGNDYGYTF.

The genes are TRBV15 and TRBJ2-1; unclear D gene. Per the germline V gene, CDR1 is LNHNV and CDR2 is YYDKDF (reference sequence). The V end was cut by 1 base, the J end by 0 bases, with 10 bases between. The CDR3 has 16 residues. The CDR3 spells CATSRAPPSSYNEQFF. The DNA for the CDR3 is TGTGCCACCAGCAGAGCCCCTCCGAGCTCCTACAATGAGCAGTTCTTC.

The chain couples TRBV19 to TRBJ2-1; TRBD2 agrees at 16 bases. Germline V lookup: CDR1 LNHDA, CDR2 SQIVND (reference sequence). V was clipped by 3 bases and J by 4 bases; unmatched bases: 12. The CDR3 is 20 amino acids. The CDR3 region is CASSMLAGLAGGPVYNEQFF. The DNA for the CDR3 is TGTGCCAGTAGTATGTTGGCGGGACTAGCGGGAGGGCCGGTATACAATGAGCAGTTCTTC.

V gene TRBV6-1 combines with J gene TRBJ2-1, with 9 bases aligning to TRBD2. Germline-derived CDR1 and CDR2 are MNHNS and SASEGT. The V and J ends lost 2 bases and 10 bases, in that order; junction bases with no gene match: 15. There are 17 residues in the CDR3. CDR3 nucleotides: TGTGCCAGCAGTGAACTGACGGAGGCGGGGGGGCCGAGGGAGCAGTTCTTC. Amino acid sequence: CASSELTEAGGPREQFF.

The chain has TRBV5-4 and TRBJ1-4, with a possible D match to TRBD1 (6 bases). The CDR3 covers 14 residues. Trimming left V 2 bases short and J 6 bases short, with 11 bases between. Germline CDR1 and CDR2: SGHNT and YYREEE (reference sequence). The CDR3 DNA is TGTGCCAGCAGCTTACAGGGTAGTCATGAAAAACTGTTTTTT. This encodes CASSLQGSHEKLFF.